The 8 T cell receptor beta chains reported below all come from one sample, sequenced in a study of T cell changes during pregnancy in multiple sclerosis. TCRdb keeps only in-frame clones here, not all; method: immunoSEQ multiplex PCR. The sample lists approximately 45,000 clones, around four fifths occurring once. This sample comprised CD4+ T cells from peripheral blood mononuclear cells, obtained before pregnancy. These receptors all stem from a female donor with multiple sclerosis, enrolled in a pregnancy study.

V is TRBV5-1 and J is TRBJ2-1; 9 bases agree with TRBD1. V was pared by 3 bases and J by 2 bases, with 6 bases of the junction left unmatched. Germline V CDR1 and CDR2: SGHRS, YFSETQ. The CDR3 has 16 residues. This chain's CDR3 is CASSSFGQGTYNEQFF. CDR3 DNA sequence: TGCGCCAGCAGCTCATTCGGACAGGGGACCTACAATGAGCAGTTCTTC.

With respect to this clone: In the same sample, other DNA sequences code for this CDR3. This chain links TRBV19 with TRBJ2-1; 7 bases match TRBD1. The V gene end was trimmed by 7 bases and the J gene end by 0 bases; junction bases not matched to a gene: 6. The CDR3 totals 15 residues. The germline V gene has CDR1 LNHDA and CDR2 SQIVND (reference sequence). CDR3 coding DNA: TGTGCCAGTACCCCGACAGGGAGCTCCTACAATGAGCAGTTCTTC. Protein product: CASTPTGSSYNEQFF.

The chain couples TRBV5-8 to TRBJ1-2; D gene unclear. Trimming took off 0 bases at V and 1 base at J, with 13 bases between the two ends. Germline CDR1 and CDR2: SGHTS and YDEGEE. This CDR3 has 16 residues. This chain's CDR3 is CASSLVSGLLNYGYTF. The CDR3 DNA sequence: TGTGCCAGCAGCTTGGTATCAGGCTTACTTAACTATGGCTACACCTTC.

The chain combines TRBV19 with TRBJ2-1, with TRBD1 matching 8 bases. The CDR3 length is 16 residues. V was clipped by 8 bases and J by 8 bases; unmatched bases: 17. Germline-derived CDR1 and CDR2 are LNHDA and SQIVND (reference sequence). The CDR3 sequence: CASAPPIGQGAYEQFF. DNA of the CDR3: TGTGCCAGTGCCCCCCCAATTGGGCAGGGGGCTTATGAGCAGTTCTTC. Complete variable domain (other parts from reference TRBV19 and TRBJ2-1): DGGITQSPKYLFRKEGQNVTLSCEQNLNHDAMYWYRQDPGQGLRLIYYSQIVNDFQKGDIAEGYSVSREKKESFPLTVTSAQKNPTAFYLCASAPPIGQGAYEQFFGPGTRLTVL.

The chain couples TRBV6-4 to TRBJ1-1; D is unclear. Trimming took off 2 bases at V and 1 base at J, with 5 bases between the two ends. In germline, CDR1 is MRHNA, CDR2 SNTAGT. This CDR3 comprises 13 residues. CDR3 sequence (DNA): TGTGCCAGCAGTGACCAGGAGAACACTGAAGCTTTCTTT. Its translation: CASSDQENTEAFF.

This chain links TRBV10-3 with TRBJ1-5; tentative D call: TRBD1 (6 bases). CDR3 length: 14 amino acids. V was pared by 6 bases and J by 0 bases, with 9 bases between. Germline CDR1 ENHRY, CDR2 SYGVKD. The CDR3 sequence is CAIRGTTSNQPQHF. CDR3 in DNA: TGTGCCATCAGGGGGACAACTAGCAATCAGCCCCAGCATTTT.

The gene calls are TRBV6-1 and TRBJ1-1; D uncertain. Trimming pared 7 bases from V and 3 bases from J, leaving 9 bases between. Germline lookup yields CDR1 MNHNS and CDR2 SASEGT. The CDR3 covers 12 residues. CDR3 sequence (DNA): TGTGCCAGCACATTCCAGGACACTGAAGCTTTCTTT. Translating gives CASTFQDTEAFF.

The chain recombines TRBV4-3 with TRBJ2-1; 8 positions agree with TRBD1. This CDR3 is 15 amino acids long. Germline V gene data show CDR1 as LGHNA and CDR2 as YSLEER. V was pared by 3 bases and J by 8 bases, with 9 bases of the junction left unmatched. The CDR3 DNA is TGCGCCAGCAGCCACACCGGGACAGGAGTAGATGAGCAGTTCTTC. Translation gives CASSHTGTGVDEQFF.